The source of this T cell receptor beta chain is a study of blood T cell repertoires in COVID-19. Across the whole study: Donors in the United States, Italy and Spain gave samples during acute or convalescent COVID-19. PBMCs, B-cell-depleted T cells, or T cells were the source of the cDNA or gDNA that made up the material.

Study members were between roughly 18 and 89 years old and lived in roughly 24 US regions. Trimming took 7 bases from V and 6 from J; bases not matched to a gene: 8. Germline V CDR1 and CDR2: SNHLY, FYNNEI. The CDR3 contains 15 residues. Under the authors' procedure: Amplification with reference gene primers provided the estimates of nucleated cell counts. Profiled with immunoSEQ multiplex PCR; TCRdb holds only in-frame clones, not every one. V and J calls and clone size are given by that table; D and trimming were obtained from the DNA. The repertoire includes hundreds of thousands of clones, approximately 90% of them detected once, and about 2.1% sits in the top ten.

Material for sequencing was PBMCs or T cells enriched from blood (not recorded which). The rearrangement uses TRBV2 and TRBJ2-3, with 12 bases lining up with TRBD2. This clonotype originated in a woman between 18 and 29 years old with acute COVID-19. The CDR3 coding sequence is TGTGCCAGCACCCGACTAGCGGGAGAGCTCGATACGCAGTATTTT. Residues: CASTRLAGELDTQYF.